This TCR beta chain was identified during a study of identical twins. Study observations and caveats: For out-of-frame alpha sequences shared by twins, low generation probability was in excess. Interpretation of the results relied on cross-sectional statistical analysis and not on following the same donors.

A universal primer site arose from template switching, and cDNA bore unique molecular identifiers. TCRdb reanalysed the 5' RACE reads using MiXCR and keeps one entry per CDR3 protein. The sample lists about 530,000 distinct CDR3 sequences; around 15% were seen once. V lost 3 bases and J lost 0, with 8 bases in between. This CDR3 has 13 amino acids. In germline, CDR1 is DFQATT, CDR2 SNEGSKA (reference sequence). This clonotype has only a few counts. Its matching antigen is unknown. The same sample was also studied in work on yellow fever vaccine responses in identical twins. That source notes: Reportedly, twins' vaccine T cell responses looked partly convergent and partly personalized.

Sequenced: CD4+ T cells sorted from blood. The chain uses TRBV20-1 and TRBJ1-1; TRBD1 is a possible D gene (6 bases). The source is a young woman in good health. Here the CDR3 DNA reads TGCAGTGCTAGTTCAGGGGTGAACACTGAAGCTTTCTTT. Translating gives CSASSGVNTEAFF.